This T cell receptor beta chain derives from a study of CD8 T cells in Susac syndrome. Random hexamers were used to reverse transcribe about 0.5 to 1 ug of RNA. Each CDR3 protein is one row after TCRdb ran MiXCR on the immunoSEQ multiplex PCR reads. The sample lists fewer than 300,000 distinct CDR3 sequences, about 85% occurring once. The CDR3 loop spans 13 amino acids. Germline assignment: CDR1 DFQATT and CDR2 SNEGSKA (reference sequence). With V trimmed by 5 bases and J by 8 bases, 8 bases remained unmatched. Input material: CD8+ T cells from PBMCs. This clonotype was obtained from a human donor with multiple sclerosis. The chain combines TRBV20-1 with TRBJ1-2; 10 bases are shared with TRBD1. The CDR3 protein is CSAFPDRGKGYTF. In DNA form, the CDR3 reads TGCAGTGCTTTCCCGGACAGGGGGAAAGGCTACACCTTC.